This T cell receptor beta chain derives from a study of cytomegalovirus exposure and HLA in healthy donors. Across the study: Around 190 million T cells yielded some 100 million unique TCR beta sequences, as an earlier analysis found. HLA-typed donors contributed 65 million to 95 million unique TCRs, which were held in an early data release.

Germline V CDR1 and CDR2: MNHEY, SVGAGI. The CDR3 consists of 12 residues. With V trimmed by 5 bases and J by 8 bases, 4 bases remained unmatched. Overall study findings and caveats: Later work found most CMV-associated TCR beta chains apparently HLA-restricted. There were a few CMV-associated chains whose specificity for CMV antigens was confirmed in vitro.

Remarks on this clone: Antigen specificity is unknown.

A multiplex PCR was run with 60 Vbeta primers and 13 Jbeta primers. Sequencing was performed with immunoSEQ multiplex PCR; in TCRdb, only in-frame clones are kept and a portion is missing. The sample contains fewer than 200,000 clones, about 65% of which appear only once. The TCR comes from a woman aged 25 to 39 in good health and CMV-seronegative. Sequencing was performed on PBMCs. The rearrangement joins TRBV6-5 to TRBJ2-7, with TRBD1 matching over 9 bases. The CDR3 loop reads CASSRTGVQQYF. CDR3 in DNA: TGTGCCAGCAGTAGGACAGGGGTACAGCAGTACTTC.